The 24 T cell receptor beta chains presented below share a single source sample, sequenced in a study of PD-1 blockade in classical Hodgkin lymphoma. Clones were sequenced by immunoSEQ multiplex PCR, and TCRdb holds only the in-frame ones, with some missing. This sample has tens of thousands of clones, with 71% found just once. Every patient experienced relapse after autologous stem cell transplantation, and brentuximab vedotin exposure varied. This material consisted of peripheral blood mononuclear cells (PBMCs), taken before the second cycle of nivolumab. The receptors here all came from a human donor with classical Hodgkin lymphoma.

This chain joins TRBV5-1 and TRBJ1-2; D is ambiguous. The CDR3 length is 15 residues. The V end was cut by 1 base, the J end by 3 bases, with 13 bases between. The germline CDR1 and CDR2 sequences are SGHRS and YFSETQ. The CDR3 loop is CASSLKVTGHYGYTF. The CDR3 nucleotides are TGCGCCAGCAGCTTGAAGGTGACGGGCCACTATGGCTACACCTTC.

V and J are TRBV5-1 and TRBJ1-2; a weak D match, TRBD1 (6 bases). Trimming removed 0 bases from V and 6 bases from J, with 15 bases in between. Germline CDR1 and CDR2: SGHRS and YFSETQ. The CDR3 length is 15 residues. CDR3 sequence: CASSLGDMLSDGYTF. The CDR3 DNA follows: TGCGCCAGCAGCTTGGGGGACATGTTATCCGATGGCTACACCTTC.

V usage is TRBV30 and J usage is TRBJ1-6; no firm D call. The V end was cut by 0 bases, the J end by 10 bases, with 13 bases between. The CDR3 spans 14 residues. Per the germline V gene, CDR1 is GTSNPN and CDR2 is SVGIG (reference sequence). CDR3 residues: CAWSVLGSLSPLHF. DNA for the CDR3: TGTGCCTGGAGTGTACTGGGGTCCTTATCACCCCTCCACTTT. Together with reference TRBV30 and TRBJ1-6, the CDR3 gives the full variable domain: SQTIHQWPATLVQPVGSPLSLECTVEGTSNPNLYWYRQAAGRGLQLLFYSVGIGQISSEVPQNLSASRPQDRQFILSSKKLLLSDSGFYLCAWSVLGSLSPLHFGNGTRLTVT.

There are a few counts of this clone. This chain links TRBV12-5 with TRBJ1-5; 8 bases map to TRBD1. Losses at the gene ends were 3 bases for V and 4 bases for J; bases not matched to a gene: 20. The germline gives CDR1 LGHNT, CDR2 FRNRAP. This CDR3 is 20 amino acids long. CDR3 residues: CASGFSTGGLTGRKNQPQHF. The CDR3 DNA reads TGTGCTAGTGGTTTTAGTACAGGGGGACTAACGGGCCGAAAAAATCAGCCCCAGCATTTT.

This chain's CDR3 is CASSSPKTRTGGHGYTF. CDR3 nucleotide sequence: TGTGCCAGCAGCTCACCAAAAACCAGGACAGGGGGCCATGGCTACACCTTC. The V gene is TRBV7-9, the J gene TRBJ1-2; TRBD1 matches at 11 bases. V lost 4 bases, J lost 6 bases, and 13 bases stayed unmatched. Germline V gene data show CDR1 as SEHNR and CDR2 as FQNEAQ (reference sequence). CDR3 size: 17 residues. The variable domain in full, with the rest retrieved from reference TRBV7-9 and TRBJ1-2, is DTGVSQNPRHKITKRGQNVTFRCDPISEHNRLYWYRQTLGQGPEFLTYFQNEAQLEKSRLLSDRFSAERPKGSFSTLEIQRTEQGDSAMYLCASSSPKTRTGGHGYTFGSGTRLTVV.

The chain uses TRBV7-8 and TRBJ2-3, with a possible D match to TRBD1 (6 bases). This CDR3 spans 15 amino acids. The germline V gene has CDR1 SGHVS and CDR2 FQNEAQ. Trimming removed 5 bases at V and 4 bases at J, with 16 bases between. The chain's CDR3 is CASSPFIQGADTQYF. The CDR3 nucleotides read TGTGCCAGCAGCCCTTTCATACAGGGTGCAGATACGCAGTATTTT.

This chain joins TRBV25-1 and TRBJ1-1, with D perhaps matching TRBD1 (5 bases). The CDR3 spans 12 residues. V was trimmed by 5 bases and J by 8 bases, leaving 12 bases between them. Looked up from germline, CDR1 is MGHDK and CDR2 is SYGVNS. CDR3 loop: CASSPGGSEAFF. CDR3 bases: TGTGCCAGCAGTCCTGGGGGGTCGGAAGCTTTCTTT.

The sample holds one count of this clone. The same CDR3 can be traced to other DNA sequences in this sample. The chain combines TRBV5-1 with TRBJ1-1, with a weak D call TRBD1 (5 bases). V lost 0 bases and J 4 bases, leaving 10 bases between the germline ends. The CDR3 extends over 14 amino acids. CDR1 is SGHRS and CDR2 is YFSETQ in the germline V gene. CDR3 loop: CASSLVDSGTEAFF. The CDR3 DNA is TGCGCCAGCAGCTTGGTCGACAGTGGCACTGAAGCTTTCTTT.

The chain is built from TRBV27 and TRBJ2-5, with D perhaps TRBD1 (6 bases). Trimming removed 8 bases at V and 3 bases at J, with 16 bases between. Germline V CDR1 and CDR2: MNHEY, SMNVEV (reference sequence). The CDR3 is 14 amino acids. DNA of the CDR3: TGTGCCAGCCCGATGGGGGCCGGAAAAGAGACCCAGTACTTC. As protein: CASPMGAGKETQYF.

The V call is TRBV9, the J call TRBJ1-6; D call uncertain. Trimming removed 0 bases from V and 7 bases from J, with 5 bases in between. CDR3 length: 13 amino acids. Germline CDR1 and CDR2: SGDLS and YYNGEE. The CDR3 sequence is CASSVAINSPLHF. The CDR3 DNA follows: TGTGCCAGCAGCGTAGCCATCAATTCACCCCTCCACTTT.

The chain recombines TRBV7-2 with TRBJ2-3; 14 bases fit TRBD2. V trimming: 5 bases; J trimming: 2 bases; junction bases outside the gene matches: 12. The germline V gene encodes CDR1 SGHTA and CDR2 FQGNSA. The CDR3 is made up of 19 amino acids. For the CDR3, the DNA is TGTGCCAGCAGCCGTGGACTAGCGGGGGGCCTCCGACACACAGATACGCAGTATTTT. It codes for CASSRGLAGGLRHTDTQYF.

This clone was counted once. The rearrangement uses TRBV18 and TRBJ2-6, with D perhaps TRBD1 or TRBD2 (5 bases each). Per the germline V gene, CDR1 is KGHSH and CDR2 is LQKENI. Trimming left V 2 bases short and J 0 bases short, with 14 bases between. The CDR3 loop spans 18 amino acids. The CDR3 protein is CASSPIRDASSGANVLTF. The CDR3 nucleotides are TGTGCCAGCTCACCAATCCGGGACGCTAGCTCTGGGGCCAACGTCCTGACTTTC.

The chain uses TRBV6-5 and TRBJ1-2; D is uncertain. The CDR3 has 14 amino acids. V was pared by 2 bases and J by 4 bases, with 11 bases between. CDR1 and CDR2 from the germline V gene are MNHEY and SVGAGI. The CDR3 spells CASSYGQSTYGYTF. CDR3 coding DNA: TGTGCCAGCAGTTACGGCCAGAGTACCTATGGCTACACCTTC.

This chain uses TRBV7-2 with TRBJ1-1; 7 nucleotides agree with TRBD1. Trimming removed 3 bases from V and 5 bases from J; junction bases left unmatched: 6. Germline CDR1 reads SGHTA; CDR2 reads FQGNSA. This CDR3 comprises 14 residues. Here the CDR3 reads CASSFVRGRTEAFF. The DNA of the CDR3 is TGTGCCAGCAGCTTTGTCAGGGGGAGAACTGAAGCTTTCTTT.

The CDR3 DNA is TGTGCCAGCAGCTCGGACTACAACGAGCAGTACTTC. Translation: CASSSDYNEQYF. The chain joins TRBV7-9 to TRBJ2-7; possible D gene TRBD2, 6 bases. In germline, CDR1 is SEHNR, CDR2 FQNEAQ (reference sequence). Trimming shortened V by 4 bases and J by 5 bases, and 9 bases separated the two germline ends. The CDR3 has 12 residues. The full variable domain, its missing parts supplied by reference TRBV7-9 and TRBJ2-7, is DTGVSQNPRHKITKRGQNVTFRCDPISEHNRLYWYRQTLGQGPEFLTYFQNEAQLEKSRLLSDRFSAERPKGSFSTLEIQRTEQGDSAMYLCASSSDYNEQYFGPGTRLTVT.

The rearrangement uses TRBV11-2 and TRBJ1-1, with 7 bases matching TRBD1. J was trimmed by 0 bases and V by 4 bases; bases with no gene match: 8. The V gene's germline CDR1 is SGHAT and CDR2 FQNNGV. The CDR3 runs to 16 residues. The CDR3 reads CASSSRQGGMNTEAFF. DNA of the CDR3: TGTGCCAGCAGCTCCAGACAGGGAGGGATGAACACTGAAGCTTTCTTT.

The gene calls are TRBV5-6 and TRBJ2-2; D remains unclear. V was shortened by 5 bases and J by 6 bases, with 14 bases between the two germline ends. CDR3 size: 14 residues. Germline CDR1 and CDR2: SGHDT and YYEEEE. CDR3 DNA sequence: TGTGCCAGCAGGGCGTCCCTTTCCCCCGGGGAGCTGTTTTTT. Amino acids: CASRASLSPGELFF.

The gene calls are TRBV30 and TRBJ1-1; D is unclear. Germline-derived CDR1 and CDR2 are GTSNPN and SVGIG (reference sequence). The CDR3 spans 10 residues. Trimming cost V 5 bases and J 2 bases, with 3 bases left between them. The CDR3 loop reads CAWANTEAFF. The CDR3 nucleotides are TGTGCCTGGGCTAACACTGAAGCTTTCTTT.

This clone came up a few times. The V gene is TRBV6-6, the J gene TRBJ1-1, with D possibly matching TRBD1 (6 bases). The CDR3 is 13 amino acids. Trimming stripped 7 bases from V and 1 base from J, with 10 bases between. Germline assignment: CDR1 MNHNY and CDR2 SVGAGI (reference sequence). The DNA of the CDR3 is TGTGCCAGCAACCCGGGACAGAACACTGAAGCTTTCTTT. Amino acids: CASNPGQNTEAFF.

The J gene is TRBJ2-5, the V gene TRBV30; 9 nucleotides match TRBD2. The germline gives CDR1 GTSNPN, CDR2 SVGIG (reference sequence). V lost 8 bases to trimming and J lost 5 bases; unmatched junction nucleotides: 12. There are 14 residues in the CDR3. As DNA, the CDR3 is TGTGCCGGAAAGCTGCGGGGGGGCCAGGAGACCCAGTACTTC. Amino acids: CAGKLRGGQETQYF. Together with reference TRBV30 and TRBJ2-5, the CDR3 gives the full variable domain: SQTIHQWPATLVQPVGSPLSLECTVEGTSNPNLYWYRQAAGRGLQLLFYSVGIGQISSEVPQNLSASRPQDRQFILSSKKLLLSDSGFYLCAGKLRGGQETQYFGPGTRLLVL.

The chain couples TRBV11-3 to TRBJ1-4; D not resolved. CDR1 is SGHNT, CDR2 YENEEA, per germline. The CDR3 has 15 residues. V lost 1 base and J lost 5, with 11 bases in between. The CDR3 loop is CASSLAGRLNEKLFF. The CDR3 DNA follows: TGTGCCAGCAGCTTAGCTGGCAGGCTCAATGAAAAACTGTTTTTT.

This clone was detected only once. The chain is built from TRBV28 and TRBJ1-2; TRBD1 agrees at 7 bases. The junction had 11 bases not matched to a gene; V was cut back by 2 bases and J by 8 bases. The CDR3 loop spans 15 amino acids. CDR1 and CDR2 (germline): MDHEN, SYDVKM. This CDR3 is CASSLPWEGAQGYTF. The CDR3 DNA reads as TGTGCCAGCAGTTTACCCTGGGAGGGGGCGCAAGGCTACACCTTC.

This clone was counted only a few times. The genes are TRBV5-1 and TRBJ1-2, with a possible D match to TRBD1 (5 bases). V was pared by 0 bases and J by 8 bases, with 14 bases between. The CDR3 length is 14 residues. Germline assignment: CDR1 SGHRS and CDR2 YFSETQ. DNA for the CDR3: TGCGCCAGCAGCTTGGCCGAGGGGCCGGGAGGCTACACCTTC. This codes for CASSLAEGPGGYTF.

This clone turned up a few times. J is TRBJ2-7 and V is TRBV4-1; 8 bases are a match to TRBD2. Trimming removed 0 bases from V and 3 bases from J; junction bases left unmatched: 7. There are 16 residues in the CDR3. The germline gives CDR1 MGHRA, CDR2 YSYEKL. CDR3: CASSQEVSGGVYEQYF. The CDR3 bases are TGCGCCAGCAGCCAAGAGGTCTCCGGGGGGGTCTACGAGCAGTACTTC.